This entry lists 17 T cell receptor beta chains sequenced from one sample in a study of T cells in Graves' hyperthyroidism and ophthalmopathy (dated by TCRdb to the late 2010s). Library creation used multiplex PCR. For sequencing, an Illumina HiSeq 2000 was employed. The TCR beta CDR3 regions were amplified from RNA transcripts. The first round of RT-PCR for the TCR CDR3 was performed with the HTBI primer set and the Qiagen OneStep RT-PCR kit. TCRdb itself trimmed the public reads at Q25 with fastp, ran MiXCR and retained productive beta chains. Rows matching on CDR3 protein sequence are summarized as one entry with the most common DNA and genes. This sample holds under 450,000 distinct CDR3 sequences; 17% were observed only once. Jointly, the top ten make up almost 35% of the sample. Sequences were obtained from blood. All receptors come from a woman in her twenties or thirties with Graves' hyperthyroidism that later progressed to Graves' ophthalmopathy.

This clonotype was observed many times. The chain is built from TRBV2 and TRBJ2-2; D is possibly TRBD1 or TRBD2 (5 bases each). Germline V gene sequence: CDR1 SNHLY, CDR2 FYNNEI. V lost 7 bases to trimming and J lost 3 bases, with 15 bases between them. CDR3 size: 15 residues. CDR3 sequence (DNA): TGTGCCAGCACCGGGGCGGTATATGACACCGGGGAGCTGTTTTTT. Encoded protein: CASTGAVYDTGELFF.

The table lists this clonotype with many counts. The rearrangement uses TRBV20-1 and TRBJ2-3, with 8 nucleotides matching TRBD2. The CDR3 runs 13 residues. Germline CDR1 and CDR2: DFQATT and SNEGSKA (reference sequence). V lost 5 bases and J lost 7; bases outside the gene matches: 8. The CDR3 sequence is CSASGGGANTQYF. The CDR3 DNA reads as TGCAGTGCTTCGGGGGGGGGAGCGAATACGCAGTATTTT.

This clonotype was seen at least ten times. The chain joins TRBV18 to TRBJ2-5; 8 bases map to TRBD1. The germline V gene encodes CDR1 KGHSH and CDR2 LQKENI. Unmatched junction bases numbered 7, after V lost 5 bases and J lost 5 bases. The CDR3 is made up of 14 amino acids. CDR3 coding DNA: TGTGCCAGCTCAGTTACAGGGGGAGAGGAGACCCAGTACTTC. Translated, it gives CASSVTGGEETQYF.

In its sample, this clonotype was seen many times. V gene TRBV3-1 combines with J gene TRBJ2-5; the D call may be TRBD1 or TRBD2 (5 bases each). CDR3 length: 14 residues. Trimming stripped 4 bases from V and 1 base from J, with 10 bases between. Germline assignment: CDR1 LGHDT and CDR2 YNNKEL (reference sequence). The CDR3 protein is CASSLGDLQETQYF. CDR3 nucleotides: TGTGCCAGCAGCCTAGGGGACCTCCAAGAGACCCAGTACTTC.

This clonotype came up many times. The gene calls are TRBV29-1 and TRBJ1-1; tentatively, D is TRBD1 (6 bases). V dropped 6 bases and J dropped 1 base, with 12 bases sitting between them. CDR1 is SQVTM and CDR2 is ANQGSEA in the germline V gene. The CDR3 length is 13 residues. The CDR3 reads CSVKTGSNTEAFF. Here the CDR3 DNA reads TGCAGCGTGAAAACAGGGTCGAACACTGAAGCTTTCTTT.

In this sample, this clonotype turned up a few times. J is TRBJ1-1 and V is TRBV7-6, with 9 positions matching TRBD1. The germline V gene encodes CDR1 SGHVS and CDR2 FNYEAQ. The V gene end was trimmed by 0 bases and the J gene end by 7 bases; junction bases not matched to a gene: 6. The CDR3 is 15 amino acids. The CDR3 region is CASSLAEQGAGEAFF. The CDR3 region has the DNA TGTGCCAGCAGCTTAGCCGAACAGGGGGCGGGTGAAGCTTTCTTT.

This clonotype was found many times. The chain employs TRBV7-2 and TRBJ2-7; 11 nucleotides agree with TRBD2. V shed 3 bases and J 4 bases; nucleotides not matched to a gene: 2. This CDR3 has 14 residues. In germline, CDR1 is SGHTA, CDR2 FQGNSA. CDR3 region: CASSFSGGEYEQYF. The CDR3 nucleotides read TGTGCCAGCAGCTTTAGCGGGGGGGAGTACGAGCAGTACTTC. Full variable domain (outside the CDR3, taken from reference TRBV7-2 and TRBJ2-7): GAGVSQSPSNKVTEKGKDVELRCDPISGHTALYWYRQSLGQGLEFLIYFQGNSAPDKSGLPSDRFSAERTGGSVSTLTIQRTQQEDSAVYLCASSFSGGEYEQYFGPGTRLTVT.

The rearrangement joins TRBV6-2 or TRBV6-3 to TRBJ2-1; 8 bases line up with TRBD1. Germline V gene lookup returns CDR1 MNHEY and CDR2 SVGEGT. V lost 0 bases, J lost 9 bases, and 10 bases stayed unmatched. The CDR3 length is 16 residues. The CDR3 bases are TGTGCCAGCAGTTACTCGAGGCAGGGGGCGCGTCTTGAGCAGTTCTTC. Protein sequence: CASSYSRQGARLEQFF.

This clonotype has at least ten counts. This chain uses TRBV2 with TRBJ2-7, with 8 bases fitting TRBD1. This CDR3 has 17 amino acids. V shed 10 bases and J 9 bases; nucleotides not matched to a gene: 26. CDR1 and CDR2 from the germline V gene are SNHLY and FYNNEI. DNA for the CDR3: TGTGCCACCGAGGACAGGGCTGCGGATGAGCGGACTACGGGGCAGTACTTC. Protein product: CATEDRAADERTTGQYF.

There are many counts of this clonotype. The chain links TRBV15 to TRBJ1-6, with TRBD1 identical over 11 bases. This CDR3 contains 17 residues. In germline, CDR1 is LNHNV, CDR2 YYDKDF (reference sequence). J was trimmed by 2 bases and V by 3 bases; bases with no gene match: 3. CDR3 coding DNA: TGTGCCACCAGCAGCGGGACAGGGGGTCCCTATAATTCACCCCTCCACTTT. It encodes CATSSGTGGPYNSPLHF.

Many counts were recorded for this clonotype. The V gene is TRBV20-1, the J gene TRBJ1-1, with D uncertain. CDR1 is DFQATT, CDR2 SNEGSKA, per germline (reference sequence). V lost 7 bases, J lost 3 bases, and 15 bases lay in between. CDR3 length equals 13 residues. CDR3 nucleotides: TGCAGTGGGAGACCGGGGTATGACACTGAAGCTTTCTTT. Amino acid sequence: CSGRPGYDTEAFF.

There are many counts of this clonotype. This chain uses TRBV19 with TRBJ1-4; D is undetermined. This CDR3 has 15 amino acids. The V end lost 4 bases, the J end lost 7 bases, and 16 bases lay between the germline ends. Germline lookup yields CDR1 LNHDA and CDR2 SQIVND (reference sequence). The CDR3 loop is CASSRTTPRGEKLFF. The CDR3 nucleotides read TGTGCCAGTAGTAGGACTACACCCCGCGGTGAAAAACTGTTTTTT.

This clonotype was detected only once. One junction end disagrees with the germline gene, perhaps due to a read error. CDR3 sequence (DNA): TGCGCCAGCAGCTGGGACCTTAGGACCCAGTACTTC. Amino acid sequence: CASSWDLRTQYF. V and J are TRBV9 and TRBJ2-5; D is tentatively TRBD1 or TRBD2 (5 bases each). The CDR3 runs to 12 residues. Germline V lookup: CDR1 SGDLS, CDR2 YYNGEE.

This clonotype occurred many times. This rearrangement joins TRBV2 to TRBJ2-1; either TRBD1 or TRBD2 may fit D (5 bases each). There are 15 residues in the CDR3. Trimming took 5 bases from V and 6 from J, leaving 17 bases between them. The V gene's germline CDR1 is SNHLY and CDR2 FYNNEI. The DNA for the CDR3 is TGTGCCAGCAGTTTTTGGGCAGGGACCGGCAATGAGCAGTTCTTC. Translation gives CASSFWAGTGNEQFF.

This clonotype occurred many times. The chain uses TRBV3-1 and TRBJ2-1; D call uncertain. Germline CDR1 and CDR2: LGHDT and YNNKEL (reference sequence). With 0 bases removed from V and 7 bases from J, the gap between germline ends came to 10 bases. This CDR3 is built from 14 residues. CDR3 loop: CASSQDWASNEQFF. The CDR3 nucleotides are TGTGCCAGCAGCCAAGATTGGGCTTCTAATGAGCAGTTCTTC.

This clonotype showed up just a few times. The chain couples TRBV7-9 to TRBJ2-3, with 14 bases aligning to TRBD2. V trimming: 5 bases; J trimming: 2 bases; junction bases outside the gene matches: 6. The CDR3 loop spans 17 amino acids. CDR1 is SEHNR, CDR2 FQNEAQ, per germline (reference sequence). This chain's CDR3 is CASSPGTSGGLTDTQYF. The CDR3 nucleotides read TGTGCCAGCAGCCCCGGGACTAGCGGGGGCCTCACAGATACGCAGTATTTT.

The genes are TRBV6-1 and TRBJ2-7, with D perhaps TRBD1 or TRBD2 (5 bases each). The CDR3 sequence is 16 residues long. Germline assignment: CDR1 MNHNS and CDR2 SASEGT. V was trimmed by 6 bases and J by 2 bases, leaving 20 bases between them. CDR3 in amino acids: CASRGVGASTPYEQYF. The DNA of the CDR3 is TGTGCCAGCAGAGGGGTGGGAGCCTCGACCCCCTACGAGCAGTACTTC.